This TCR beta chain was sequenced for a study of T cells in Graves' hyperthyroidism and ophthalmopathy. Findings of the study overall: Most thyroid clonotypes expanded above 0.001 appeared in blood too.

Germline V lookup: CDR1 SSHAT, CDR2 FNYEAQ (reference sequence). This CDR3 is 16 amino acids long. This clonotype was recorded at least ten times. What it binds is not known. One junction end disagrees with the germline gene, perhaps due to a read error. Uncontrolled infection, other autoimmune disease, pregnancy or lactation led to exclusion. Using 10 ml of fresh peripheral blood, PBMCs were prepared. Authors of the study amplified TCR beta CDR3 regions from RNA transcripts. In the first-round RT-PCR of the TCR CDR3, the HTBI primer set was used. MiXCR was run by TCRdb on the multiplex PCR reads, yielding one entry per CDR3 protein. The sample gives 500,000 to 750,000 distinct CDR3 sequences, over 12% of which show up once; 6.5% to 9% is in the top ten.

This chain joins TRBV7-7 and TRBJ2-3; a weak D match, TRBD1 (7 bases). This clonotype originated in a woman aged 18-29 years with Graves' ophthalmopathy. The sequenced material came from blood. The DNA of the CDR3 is TGTGCTAGCAGCCCCGGAGGGGCAGGGGGTGCAGATACGCAGTATTTT. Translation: CASSPGGAGGADTQYF. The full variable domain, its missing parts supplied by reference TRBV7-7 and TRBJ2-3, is GAGVSQSPRYKVTKRGQDVTLRCDPISSHATLYWYQQALGQGPEFLTYFNYEAQPDKSGLPSDRFSAERPEGSISTLTIQRTEQRDSAMYRCASSPGGAGGADTQYFGPGTRLTVL.